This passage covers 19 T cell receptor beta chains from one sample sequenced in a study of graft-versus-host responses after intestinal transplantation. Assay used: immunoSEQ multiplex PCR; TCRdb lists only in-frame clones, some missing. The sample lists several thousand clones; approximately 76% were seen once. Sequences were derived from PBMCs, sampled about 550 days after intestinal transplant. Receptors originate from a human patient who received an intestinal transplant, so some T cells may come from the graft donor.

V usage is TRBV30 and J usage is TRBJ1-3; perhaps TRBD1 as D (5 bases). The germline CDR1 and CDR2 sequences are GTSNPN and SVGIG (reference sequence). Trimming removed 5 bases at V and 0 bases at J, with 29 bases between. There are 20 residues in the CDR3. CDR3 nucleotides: TGTGCCTGGGAACCTTTGGTAAGGGACGCATTCGCCCCCTCTGGAAACACCATATATTTT. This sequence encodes CAWEPLVRDAFAPSGNTIYF.

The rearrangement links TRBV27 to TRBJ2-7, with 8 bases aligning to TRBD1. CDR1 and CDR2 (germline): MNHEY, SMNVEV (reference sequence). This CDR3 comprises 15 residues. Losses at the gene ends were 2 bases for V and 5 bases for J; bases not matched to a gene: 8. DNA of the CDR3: TGTGCCAGCAGTTTAGGGGCAGGGGGCTGGAACGAGCAGTACTTC. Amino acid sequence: CASSLGAGGWNEQYF.

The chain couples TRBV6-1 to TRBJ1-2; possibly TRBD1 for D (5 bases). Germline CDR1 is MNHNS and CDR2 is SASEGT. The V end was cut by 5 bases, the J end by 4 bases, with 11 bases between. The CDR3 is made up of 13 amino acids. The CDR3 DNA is TGTGCCAGCAGTTCTTTGGACACCTATGGCTACACCTTC. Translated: CASSSLDTYGYTF.

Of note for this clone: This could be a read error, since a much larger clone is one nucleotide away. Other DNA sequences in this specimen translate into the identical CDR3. CDR3 amino acids: CASSPSGGGSYEQYF. Written as DNA, the CDR3 is TGTGCCAGCAGTCCTAGCGGGGGGGGGTCCTACGAGCAGTACTTC. The chain is built from TRBV2 and TRBJ2-7; 12 nucleotides align to TRBD2. From germline, CDR1 is SNHLY and CDR2 FYNNEI. There are 15 residues in the CDR3. After removal of 5 bases from V and 1 base from J, the junction contained 3 bases not matched to a gene.

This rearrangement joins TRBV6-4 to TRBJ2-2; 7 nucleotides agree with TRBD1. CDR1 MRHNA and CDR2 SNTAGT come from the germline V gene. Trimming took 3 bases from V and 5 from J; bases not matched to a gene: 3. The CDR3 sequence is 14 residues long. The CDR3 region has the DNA TGTGCCAGCAGTGATACAGGGGAGACCGGGGAGCTGTTTTTT. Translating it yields CASSDTGETGELFF.

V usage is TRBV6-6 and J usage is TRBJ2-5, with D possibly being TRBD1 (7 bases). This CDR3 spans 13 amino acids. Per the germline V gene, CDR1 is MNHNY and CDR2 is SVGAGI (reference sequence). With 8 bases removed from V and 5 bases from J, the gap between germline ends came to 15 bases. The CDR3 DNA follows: TGTGCCAGCTGTAGACAGGGAGGCGAGACCCAGTACTTC. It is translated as CASCRQGGETQYF.

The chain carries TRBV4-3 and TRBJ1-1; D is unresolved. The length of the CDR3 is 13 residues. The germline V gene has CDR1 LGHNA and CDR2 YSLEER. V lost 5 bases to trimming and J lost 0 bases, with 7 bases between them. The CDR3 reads CASSSRVNTEAFF. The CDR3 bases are TGCGCCAGCAGCTCACGGGTGAACACTGAAGCTTTCTTT.

CDR3 nucleotide sequence: TGTGCCAGAGACAGGTTTAACTATGGCTACACCTTC. Translated, it gives CARDRFNYGYTF. The chain recombines TRBV21-1 with TRBJ1-2; the table names TRBD1, a call not compared with the DNA. TRBV21-1 is designated a pseudogene. The length of the CDR3 is 12 residues.

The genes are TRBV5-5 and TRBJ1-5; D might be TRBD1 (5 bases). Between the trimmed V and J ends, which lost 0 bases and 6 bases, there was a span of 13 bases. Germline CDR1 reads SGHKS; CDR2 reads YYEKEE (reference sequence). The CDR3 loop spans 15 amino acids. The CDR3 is CASSLGRGGGQPQHF. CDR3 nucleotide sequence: TGTGCCAGCAGCTTGGGACGGGGCGGTGGTCAGCCCCAGCATTTT.

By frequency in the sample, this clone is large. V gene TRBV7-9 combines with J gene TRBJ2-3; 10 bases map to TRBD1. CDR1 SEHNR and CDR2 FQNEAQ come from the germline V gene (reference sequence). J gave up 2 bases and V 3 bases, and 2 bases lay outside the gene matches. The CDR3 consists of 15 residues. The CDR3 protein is CASSLGQGHTDTQYF. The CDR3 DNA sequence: TGTGCCAGCAGCTTGGGACAGGGGCACACAGATACGCAGTATTTT.

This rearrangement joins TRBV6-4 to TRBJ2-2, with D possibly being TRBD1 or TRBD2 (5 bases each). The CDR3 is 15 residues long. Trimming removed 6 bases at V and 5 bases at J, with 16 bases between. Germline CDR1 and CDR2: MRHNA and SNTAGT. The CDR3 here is CASSLGTDSTGELFF. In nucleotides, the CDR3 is TGTGCCAGCAGCCTGGGGACGGATTCTACCGGGGAGCTGTTTTTT.

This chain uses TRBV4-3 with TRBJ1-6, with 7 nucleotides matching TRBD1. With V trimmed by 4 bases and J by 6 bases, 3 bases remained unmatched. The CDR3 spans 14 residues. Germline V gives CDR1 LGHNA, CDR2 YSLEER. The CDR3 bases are TGCGCCAGCAGCCTGGGGACAGTTAATTCACCCCTCCACTTT. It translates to CASSLGTVNSPLHF.

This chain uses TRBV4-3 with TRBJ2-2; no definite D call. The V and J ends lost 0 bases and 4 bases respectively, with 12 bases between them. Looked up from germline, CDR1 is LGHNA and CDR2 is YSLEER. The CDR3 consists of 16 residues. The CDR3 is CASSQELSSFTGELFF. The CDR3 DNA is TGCGCCAGCAGCCAAGAGTTGAGTTCCTTCACCGGGGAGCTGTTTTTT.

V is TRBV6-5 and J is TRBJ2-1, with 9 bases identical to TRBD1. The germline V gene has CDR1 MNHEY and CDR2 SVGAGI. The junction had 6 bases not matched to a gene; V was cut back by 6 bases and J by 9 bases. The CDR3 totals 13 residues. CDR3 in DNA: TGTGCCAGCAGGGGGACAGGGCAACCTGAGCAGTTCTTC. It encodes CASRGTGQPEQFF.

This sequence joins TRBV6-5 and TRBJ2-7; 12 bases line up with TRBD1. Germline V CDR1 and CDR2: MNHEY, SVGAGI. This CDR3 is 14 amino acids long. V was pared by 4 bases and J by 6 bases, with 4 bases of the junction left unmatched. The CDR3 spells CASSSGTGGVEQYF. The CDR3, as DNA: TGTGCCAGCAGTTCCGGGACAGGGGGCGTCGAGCAGTACTTC.

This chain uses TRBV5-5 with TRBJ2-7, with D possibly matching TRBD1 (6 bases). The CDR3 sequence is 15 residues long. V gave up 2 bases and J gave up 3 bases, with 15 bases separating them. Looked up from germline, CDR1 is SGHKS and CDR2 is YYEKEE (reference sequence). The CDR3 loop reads CASSLVWQGNYEQYF. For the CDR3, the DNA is TGTGCCAGCAGCTTAGTGTGGCAGGGGAACTACGAGCAGTACTTC.

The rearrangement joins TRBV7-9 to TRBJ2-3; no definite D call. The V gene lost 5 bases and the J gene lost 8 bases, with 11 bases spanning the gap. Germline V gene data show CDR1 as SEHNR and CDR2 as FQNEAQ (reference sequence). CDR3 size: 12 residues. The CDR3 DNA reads TGTGCCAGCAGCGATTACTTCAGTACGCAGTATTTT. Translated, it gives CASSDYFSTQYF.

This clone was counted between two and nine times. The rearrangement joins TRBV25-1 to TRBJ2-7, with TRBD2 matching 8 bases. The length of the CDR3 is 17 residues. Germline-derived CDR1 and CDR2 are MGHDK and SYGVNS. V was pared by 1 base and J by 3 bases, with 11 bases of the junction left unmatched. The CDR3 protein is CASSESSGGEDYYEQYF. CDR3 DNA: TGTGCCAGCAGTGAATCTTCCGGGGGGGAGGACTACTACGAGCAGTACTTC.

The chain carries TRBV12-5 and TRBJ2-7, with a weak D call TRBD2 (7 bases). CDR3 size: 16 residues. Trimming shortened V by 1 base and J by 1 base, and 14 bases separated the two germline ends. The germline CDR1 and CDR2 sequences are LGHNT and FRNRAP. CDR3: CASGLGTRGPSYEQYF. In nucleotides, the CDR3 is TGTGCTAGTGGTTTGGGGACGCGGGGGCCATCCTACGAGCAGTACTTC.